Below, 5 T cell receptor beta chains from the same sample are listed, as sequenced in a study of neurological immune-mediated disorders (dated by TCRdb to between 2018 and 2020). Libraries were prepared through 5' RACE. These reads were obtained on an Illumina HiSeq 2500. Starting from the raw public reads, TCRdb applied fastp trimming at Q25, assembled clones with MiXCR and retained in-frame beta chains. Merged by CDR3 protein, the rows form single entries marked with the most common genes and DNA. A total of some 95,000 distinct CDR3 sequences appear in this sample, roughly 4% of them only once. Around 6% of the sample rests with the top ten. Sequenced material: PBMCs. The source is a woman under 30 with multiple sclerosis.

This clonotype was recorded at least ten times. The chain has TRBV7-8 and TRBJ2-7; 10 bases are a match to TRBD1. With V trimmed by 4 bases and J by 6 bases, 15 bases remained unmatched. Germline CDR1 and CDR2: SGHVS and FQNEAQ. The CDR3 is 17 residues long. DNA of the CDR3: TGTGCCAGCAGCTCTACGGGGGGGGGACAGGGGTCTTCCGAGCAGTACTTC. Its protein is CASSSTGGGQGSSEQYF.

This clonotype was seen repeatedly, ten times or more. This sequence joins TRBV5-5 and TRBJ1-4; D unresolved. The V and J ends lost 1 base and 8 bases respectively, with 12 bases between them. The CDR3 has 14 amino acids. Germline assignment: CDR1 SGHKS and CDR2 YYEKEE (reference sequence). The CDR3 sequence: CASSLLSDGEKLFF. As DNA, the CDR3 is TGTGCCAGCAGCTTGCTTTCTGATGGAGAAAAACTGTTTTTT. The entire variable domain, with the rest obtained from reference TRBV5-5 and TRBJ1-4, is as follows: DAGVTQSPTHLIKTRGQQVTLRCSPISGHKSVSWYQQVLGQGPQFIFQYYEKEERGRGNFPDRFSARQFPNYSSELNVNALLLGDSALYLCASSLLSDGEKLFFGSGTQLSVL.

This clonotype was recorded many times. The chain couples TRBV7-2 to TRBJ2-3; 7 bases are shared with TRBD1. After removal of 5 bases from V and 5 bases from J, the junction contained 7 bases not matched to a gene. CDR3 length: 14 amino acids. CDR1 is SGHTA and CDR2 is FQGNSA in the germline V gene. CDR3: CASSPRQGEDTQYF. The CDR3 DNA reads TGTGCCAGCAGCCCCAGACAGGGCGAAGATACGCAGTATTTT.

This clonotype was observed at least ten times. The rearrangement links TRBV20-1 to TRBJ2-5; 9 bases agree with TRBD2. The CDR3 consists of 17 residues. The germline V gene encodes CDR1 DFQATT and CDR2 SNEGSKA (reference sequence). V shed 0 bases, J shed 2 bases, and the junction held 10 bases outside the gene matches. The CDR3 nucleotides read TGCAGTGCTAGAGATTCTTCGCGGGGGGGCCGACAAGAGACCCAGTACTTC. This gives the protein CSARDSSRGGRQETQYF.

Ten or more counts support this clonotype. The J gene is TRBJ2-5, the V gene TRBV20-1, with D unresolved. Germline V gene data show CDR1 as DFQATT and CDR2 as SNEGSKA (reference sequence). This CDR3 region has 12 residues. V lost 2 bases and J 4 bases, leaving 8 bases between the germline ends. CDR3 sequence: CSARSPGETQYF. Here the CDR3 DNA reads TGCAGTGCTAGAAGCCCTGGAGAGACCCAGTACTTC.